The sequence of this T cell receptor beta chain was determined in a study of T cell repertoires and HLA-DP antigens. Study context: Transduced HeLa cells presented HLA-DP to CD4+ T cells. Study-wide points: A non-physiological HeLa system presented antigen to total CD4+ responders. Against one allele, clones undetected before culture averaged 36.3%; against the other, under 65%. The CD4+ repertoire was not split into naive and memory.

Remarks on this clone: The antigen remains undetermined.

CDR1 and CDR2 (germline): SQVTM, ANQGSEA. CDR3 size: 12 residues. V was clipped by 4 bases and J by 4 bases, with 10 bases between them. Libraries were prepared by immunoSEQ multiplex PCR; TCRdb keeps only in-frame clonotypes and omits some of them. Of about 73,000 clones listed, roughly 78% are singletons. The sample comprised CD4+ T cells from PBMCs. The sequence was obtained from a man aged 55 to 70 in good health and CMV-seronegative. The V and J genes are TRBV29-1 and TRBJ1-1; the D gene is possibly TRBD1 (5 bases). CDR3 amino acids: CSVVGPGTEAFF. Written as DNA, the CDR3 is TGCAGCGTTGTGGGGCCCGGCACTGAAGCTTTCTTT.